This T cell receptor beta chain was identified in a study of blood T cells in healthy people across ages. Study results and caveats: The study could not conclusively compare naive and antigen-experienced cells, given its unsorted PBMCs.

A second 7 to 11 cycle PCR used barcoded and J-beta primers. Each CDR3 protein gets one entry after TCRdb re-called the 5' RACE reads with MiXCR. The sample records 720,000 or so distinct CDR3 sequences, roughly two fifths being singletons. This clonotype was counted between two and nine times. Its antigen is as yet unknown. The sequencing input was blood. The TCR was taken from a man at least 80 years old in good health.

The CDR3 region is CASRPSRDRDTEAFF. The CDR3 coding sequence is TGTGCCAGCAGACCGTCCCGGGACAGGGACACTGAAGCTTTCTTT. This sequence joins TRBV6-5 and TRBJ1-1; TRBD1 aligns across 9 bases. This CDR3 has 15 amino acids. Per the germline V gene, CDR1 is MNHEY and CDR2 is SVGAGI. Trimming at V came to 6 bases and at J to 3 bases, leaving 8 bases not matched to a gene.